Presented here are 16 T cell receptor beta chains from one specimen sequenced in a study of response to subunit inactivated influenza vaccine. MiXCR, applied by TCRdb to the RT-PCR reads, yields one record per CDR3 protein. The table records roughly 570,000 distinct CDR3 sequences, 13% to 15% of them present only once. The specimen was PBMCs from blood, collected approximately 12 days after vaccination. These receptor sequences come from a man aged 50 or older who received an inactivated influenza vaccine.

This chain's CDR3 is CASSIEARDNQPQHF. CDR3 nucleotide sequence: TGTGCCAGTAGTATCGAAGCCCGCGACAATCAGCCCCAGCATTTT. The chain carries TRBV19 and TRBJ1-5; no firm D call. V lost 3 bases to trimming and J lost 3 bases, with 12 bases between them. The CDR3 runs to 15 residues. The germline CDR1 and CDR2 sequences are LNHDA and SQIVND (reference sequence).

The chain recombines TRBV10-3 with TRBJ2-7; D ambiguous. Trimming left V 11 bases short and J 6 bases short, with 23 bases between. Germline values: CDR1 ENHRY, CDR2 SYGVKD. There are 14 residues in the CDR3. CDR3 sequence (DNA): TGTGCCTCTAGTGGGGTCTCTACCCGAGGCGAGCAGTACTTC. Residues: CASSGVSTRGEQYF.

The table lists this clonotype with many counts. The chain carries TRBV27 and TRBJ2-2; tentatively, D is TRBD1 (6 bases). This CDR3 region has 15 residues. The V end lost 2 bases, the J end lost 6 bases, and 13 bases lay between the germline ends. Germline CDR1 is MNHEY and CDR2 is SMNVEV (reference sequence). CDR3 region: CASSLMAGAAGELFF. The CDR3 DNA reads as TGTGCCAGCAGTTTAATGGCAGGGGCGGCCGGGGAGCTGTTTTTT.

This clonotype was counted between two and nine times. V usage is TRBV6-2 or TRBV6-3 and J usage is TRBJ2-1, with D possibly being TRBD1 (6 bases). Trimming took off 3 bases at V and 0 bases at J, with 12 bases between the two ends. CDR1 is MNHEY and CDR2 is SVGEGT in the germline V gene. The CDR3 loop spans 16 amino acids. CDR3 nucleotide sequence: TGTGCCAGCAGTTATTCGACAGGCCTCTCCTACAATGAGCAGTTCTTC. It encodes CASSYSTGLSYNEQFF.

This clonotype has at least ten counts. The chain links TRBV27 to TRBJ2-5; 7 nucleotides match TRBD1. Per the germline V gene, CDR1 is MNHEY and CDR2 is SMNVEV (reference sequence). Losses at the gene ends were 2 bases for V and 3 bases for J; bases not matched to a gene: 0. The CDR3 contains 13 residues. The CDR3 spells CASSLGTEETQYF. The CDR3 bases are TGTGCCAGCAGTTTAGGGACAGAAGAGACCCAGTACTTC.

The table lists this clonotype with many counts. This chain joins TRBV9 and TRBJ1-6; D may be TRBD1 (5 bases). This CDR3 is built from 18 residues. Germline V gives CDR1 SGDLS, CDR2 YYNGEE. V lost 0 bases, J lost 9 bases, and 22 bases lay in between. In nucleotides, the CDR3 is TGTGCCAGCAGCGTAGCTGAGATGACGGGGGGGGGAAGTTCACCCCTCCACTTT. The encoded protein is CASSVAEMTGGGSSPLHF.

V and J are TRBV9 and TRBJ2-1, with D hard to call. With 0 bases removed from V and 4 bases from J, the gap between germline ends came to 11 bases. The CDR3 spans 15 residues. Germline CDR1 and CDR2: SGDLS and YYNGEE. Written as DNA, the CDR3 is TGTGCCAGCAGCGTAGAAGGTGGCACGTACAATGAGCAGTTCTTC. This gives the protein CASSVEGGTYNEQFF.

The chain joins TRBV7-3 to TRBJ2-1; 10 nucleotides align to TRBD1. The CDR3 is made up of 15 amino acids. The V gene end was trimmed by 4 bases and the J gene end by 9 bases; junction bases not matched to a gene: 9. Germline CDR1 SGHTA, CDR2 FQGTGA. The CDR3 DNA reads as TGTGCCAGCAGCTCGATGACAGGGGGCTTGGCTGAGCAGTTCTTC. Amino acids: CASSSMTGGLAEQFF.

This sequence joins TRBV7-6 and TRBJ2-5, with 7 bases matching TRBD1. Germline CDR1 is SGHVS and CDR2 is FNYEAQ. CDR3 size: 15 residues. V lost 3 bases and J lost 2; bases outside the gene matches: 6. DNA of the CDR3: TGTGCCAGCAGCTTGAGCACAGGGGAACAAGAGACCCAGTACTTC. Amino acids: CASSLSTGEQETQYF.

The V and J genes are TRBV7-2 and TRBJ2-5; 9 bases line up with TRBD2. V shed 2 bases and J 5 bases; nucleotides not matched to a gene: 12. The CDR3 spans 17 residues. Germline lookup yields CDR1 SGHTA and CDR2 FQGNSA. The CDR3, as DNA: TGTGCCAGCAGCTTAAATAGTGGTAGCGGGAGCCGGGAGACCCAGTACTTC. This sequence encodes CASSLNSGSGSRETQYF. The entire variable domain, with the rest obtained from reference TRBV7-2 and TRBJ2-5, is as follows: GAGVSQSPSNKVTEKGKDVELRCDPISGHTALYWYRQSLGQGLEFLIYFQGNSAPDKSGLPSDRFSAERTGGSVSTLTIQRTQQEDSAVYLCASSLNSGSGSRETQYFGPGTRLLVL.

This chain connects TRBV18 to TRBJ2-1; D is possibly TRBD1 (6 bases). CDR3 size: 15 residues. The V end was cut by 1 base, the J end by 6 bases, with 13 bases between. In germline, CDR1 is KGHSH, CDR2 LQKENI. CDR3 coding DNA: TGTGCCAGCTCACCACTAGCCACAGGGAGCAATGAGCAGTTCTTC. It is translated as CASSPLATGSNEQFF. The full variable domain, with the rest looked up from reference TRBV18 and TRBJ2-1, is NAGVMQNPRHLVRRRGQEARLRCSPMKGHSHVYWYRQLPEEGLKFMVYLQKENIIDESGMPKERFSAEFPKEGPSILRIQQVVRGDSAAYFCASSPLATGSNEQFFGPGTRLTVL.

The gene calls are TRBV4-1 and TRBJ1-4; TRBD1 aligns across 8 bases. This CDR3 comprises 14 residues. V was pared by 9 bases and J by 6 bases, with 9 bases of the junction left unmatched. The germline gives CDR1 MGHRA, CDR2 YSYEKL. The CDR3 spells CASRRPGGDEKLFF. In DNA form, the CDR3 reads TGCGCCAGTCGCCGCCCAGGGGGCGATGAAAAACTGTTTTTT.

The chain joins TRBV5-1 to TRBJ2-7; a possible D gene is TRBD1 (6 bases). The germline V gene encodes CDR1 SGHRS and CDR2 YFSETQ. The V end was cut by 2 bases, the J end by 6 bases, with 24 bases between. CDR3 length equals 17 residues. This chain's CDR3 is CASSLGQPYGIVFEQYF. In DNA, the CDR3 is TGCGCCAGCAGCTTAGGACAGCCCTATGGGATAGTCTTCGAGCAGTACTTC.

The genes are TRBV20-1 and TRBJ2-3; D is ambiguous. The CDR3 length is 11 residues. In germline, CDR1 is DFQATT, CDR2 SNEGSKA (reference sequence). Trimming removed 5 bases at V and 4 bases at J, with 7 bases between. In nucleotides, the CDR3 is TGCAGTGCTCCGATAGCAGATACGCAGTATTTT. Translated, it gives CSAPIADTQYF.

The rearrangement uses TRBV5-1 and TRBJ2-2, with 9 bases aligning to TRBD2. The CDR3 is made up of 17 amino acids. The germline V gene encodes CDR1 SGHRS and CDR2 YFSETQ. J was trimmed by 5 bases and V by 4 bases; bases with no gene match: 12. The CDR3 DNA sequence: TGCGCCAGCAGCGAAAGTAGCGGGGGTGTTTGGACCGGGGAGCTGTTTTTT. This encodes CASSESSGGVWTGELFF.

This chain joins TRBV20-1 and TRBJ2-1; 11 bases line up with TRBD2. This CDR3 comprises 19 residues. The trim removed 4 bases at V and 2 bases at J, leaving 16 bases unmatched. Germline lookup yields CDR1 DFQATT and CDR2 SNEGSKA (reference sequence). Written as DNA, the CDR3 is TGCAGTGCTAAGACGGGGCTAGCGGGAGGTCGGTCCGCCTACAATGAGCAGTTCTTC. Translated, it gives CSAKTGLAGGRSAYNEQFF.